This T cell receptor (beta chain) was identified in a study of blood T cells in healthy people across ages. Primers used in a second PCR of roughly 6 to 11 cycles were a sample-barcoded 5' primer and a J-beta primer mix. TCRdb redid the calling of the 5' RACE reads with MiXCR, one entry per CDR3 protein. The top ten clones hold about 13% of a sample with hundreds of thousands of distinct CDR3 sequences, 52% of them seen once. This CDR3 comprises 20 residues. Germline trimming cut 0 bases from V and 0 bases from J; bases unmatched to any gene: 15. CDR1 SGHKS and CDR2 YYEKEE come from the germline V gene (reference sequence).

The sequenced material came from blood. The J gene is TRBJ2-7, the V gene TRBV5-5, with 10 bases matching TRBD2. The TCR comes from a woman at least 80 years old in good health. The CDR3 sequence is CASSLGEVAGGLRYSYEQYF. CDR3 nucleotide sequence: TGTGCCAGCAGCTTGGGAGAGGTAGCGGGGGGACTCAGGTACTCCTACGAGCAGTACTTC.